The rows below give T cell receptor beta chains drawn from one sample of a study of shared clonotypes between healthy human individuals. The protocol was immunoSEQ multiplex PCR, while the TCRdb copy is restricted to in-frame clones and leaves out a portion. Of roughly 2.1 million clones listed, about 92% were seen once; the top ten hold more than 1.5%. The specimen sequenced was naive CD8+ T cells from PBMCs. These receptors were taken from a man between 18 and 35 years old in good health. Some clones in this sample may be carry-over from other donors' samples. Both conserved end residues are part of each CDR3. The order of the fields is J gene, clone size, V gene, D gene, CDR3 DNA, CDR3 protein. D genes are given only for firm matches. Size tells how often a clone was seen (once, few, many) or the class of an expanded clone, and some rows leave it out.

j_gene: TRBJ2-5
abundance: .
v_gene: TRBV28
d_gene: TRBD2
CDR3nt: TGTGCCAGCAGTTCTAGCGGGAGACAAGAGACCCAGTACTTC
CDR3aa: CASSSSGRQETQYF

j_gene: TRBJ2-5
abundance: .
v_gene: TRBV11-2
d_gene: .
CDR3nt: TGTGCCAGCAGCTTGAGTAGGCGACAAGAGACCCAGTACTTC
CDR3aa: CASSLSRRQETQYF

j_gene: TRBJ2-7
abundance: .
v_gene: TRBV18
d_gene: .
CDR3nt: TGTGCCAGCTCACCGACAGGATACTCCTACGAGCAGTACTTC
CDR3aa: CASSPTGYSYEQYF

j_gene: TRBJ2-5
abundance: .
v_gene: TRBV27
d_gene: .
CDR3nt: TGTGCCAGCCAACCTACATTCAGGGGAGAGACCCAGTACTTC
CDR3aa: CASQPTFRGETQYF

j_gene: TRBJ2-3
abundance: once
v_gene: TRBV9
d_gene: .
CDR3nt: TGTGCCAGCAGCCCCCACCTTCGGGACACAGATACGCAGTATTTT
CDR3aa: CASSPHLRDTDTQYF

j_gene: TRBJ2-6
abundance: .
v_gene: TRBV7-9
d_gene: .
CDR3nt: TGTGCCAGCAGCTTAACTCAGGGTATAGGGGCCAACGTCCTGACTTTC
CDR3aa: CASSLTQGIGANVLTF

j_gene: TRBJ2-5
abundance: .
v_gene: TRBV29-1
d_gene: .
CDR3nt: TGCAGCGTTGAGGAGGGCTACCAAGAGACCCAGTACTTC
CDR3aa: CSVEEGYQETQYF

j_gene: TRBJ1-5
abundance: few
v_gene: TRBV5-5
d_gene: .
CDR3nt: TGTGCCAGCAGACAGGGCAATCAGCCCCAGCATTTT
CDR3aa: CASRQGNQPQHF

j_gene: TRBJ1-1
abundance: .
v_gene: TRBV7-2
d_gene: .
CDR3nt: TGTGCCAGCAGCCTGACAGGGAACACTGAAGCTTTCTTT
CDR3aa: CASSLTGNTEAFF

j_gene: TRBJ2-1
abundance: .
v_gene: TRBV2
d_gene: TRBD2
CDR3nt: TGTGCCAGCAGTGAAAGTGTTGGGACTAGCGGGAATCAGCAGTTCTTC
CDR3aa: CASSESVGTSGNQQFF

j_gene: TRBJ2-2
abundance: .
v_gene: TRBV9
d_gene: .
CDR3nt: TGTGCCAGCAGCTTCACTCGGGACGGTGGGGAGCTGTTTTTT
CDR3aa: CASSFTRDGGELFF

j_gene: TRBJ1-2
abundance: .
v_gene: TRBV28
d_gene: .
CDR3nt: TGTGCCAGCAGTCCCACCCGTGGGGGGGTGGACTATGGCTACACCTTC
CDR3aa: CASSPTRGGVDYGYTF

j_gene: TRBJ1-2
abundance: .
v_gene: TRBV7-2
d_gene: .
CDR3nt: TGTGCCAGCACCTTTTTCAGCGACAGGATCTATGGCTACACCTTC
CDR3aa: CASTFFSDRIYGYTF

j_gene: TRBJ1-4
abundance: .
v_gene: TRBV11-2
d_gene: TRBD1
CDR3nt: TGTGCCAGCAGCTTAGCTTTCGGGACAGCTAGGCAAACTAATGAAAAACTGTTTTTT
CDR3aa: CASSLAFGTARQTNEKLFF

j_gene: TRBJ1-2
abundance: .
v_gene: TRBV4-1
d_gene: .
CDR3nt: TGCGCCAGCAGCCAGGAACAGCCAGGGTTATATGGCTACACCTTC
CDR3aa: CASSQEQPGLYGYTF

j_gene: TRBJ1-1
abundance: .
v_gene: TRBV19
d_gene: .
CDR3nt: TGTGCCAGTAGGGGGATGAACACTGAAGCTTTCTTT
CDR3aa: CASRGMNTEAFF

j_gene: TRBJ2-5
abundance: .
v_gene: TRBV6-1
d_gene: TRBD2
CDR3nt: TGTGCCAGCAGTGAAGAACTAGCGGGAGCTAAGACCCAGTACTTC
CDR3aa: CASSEELAGAKTQYF

j_gene: TRBJ2-7
abundance: .
v_gene: TRBV7-8
d_gene: TRBD2
CDR3nt: TGTGCCAGCAGCTTAGGGACTAGCGTCTACGAGCAGTACTTC
CDR3aa: CASSLGTSVYEQYF

j_gene: TRBJ1-2
abundance: .
v_gene: TRBV2
d_gene: .
CDR3nt: TGTGCCAGCAGTGAAGGGTTGGGGGGCGGTGTCTATGGCTACACCTTC
CDR3aa: CASSEGLGGGVYGYTF

j_gene: TRBJ2-7
abundance: once
v_gene: TRBV7-9
d_gene: TRBD1
CDR3nt: TGTGCCAGCAGTCAAAGGGACAGGGAGGTTTACGAGCAGTACTTC
CDR3aa: CASSQRDREVYEQYF

j_gene: TRBJ1-3
abundance: .
v_gene: TRBV11-2
d_gene: .
CDR3nt: TGTGCCAGCAGCTTCGGGCCGGACTCTGGAAACACCATATATTTT
CDR3aa: CASSFGPDSGNTIYF

j_gene: TRBJ2-7
abundance: .
v_gene: TRBV25-1
d_gene: TRBD2
CDR3nt: TGTGCCAGCAGTGAGCGACTAGCGGGAATAGACGAGCAGTACTTC
CDR3aa: CASSERLAGIDEQYF

j_gene: TRBJ2-2
abundance: .
v_gene: TRBV19
d_gene: .
CDR3nt: TGTGCCAGTAGTACCCGGGAGTTGCCACGACCGAACACCGGGGAGCTGTTTTTT
CDR3aa: CASSTRELPRPNTGELFF

j_gene: TRBJ1-1
abundance: .
v_gene: TRBV6-5
d_gene: .
CDR3nt: TGTGCCAGCAGTCCGCTGAAGAACACTGAAGCTTTCTTT
CDR3aa: CASSPLKNTEAFF

j_gene: TRBJ1-4
abundance: .
v_gene: TRBV4-3
d_gene: .
CDR3nt: TGCGCCAGCAGCCCGGGATCAACTAATGAAAAACTGTTTTTT
CDR3aa: CASSPGSTNEKLFF

j_gene: TRBJ1-1
abundance: .
v_gene: TRBV7-9
d_gene: .
CDR3nt: TGTGCCAGCAGCGGGGGAGGGCCCCAGGCTTTCTTT
CDR3aa: CASSGGGPQAFF

j_gene: TRBJ1-2
abundance: .
v_gene: TRBV7-9
d_gene: .
CDR3nt: TGTGCCAGCAATGGGCCCCCCAACTATGGCTACACCTTC
CDR3aa: CASNGPPNYGYTF

j_gene: TRBJ2-7
abundance: .
v_gene: TRBV7-9
d_gene: TRBD2
CDR3nt: TGTGCCAGCAGCCATAGTAGCGGGACTTCCTACGAGCAGTACTTC
CDR3aa: CASSHSSGTSYEQYF

j_gene: TRBJ1-5
abundance: .
v_gene: TRBV19
d_gene: TRBD1
CDR3nt: TGTGCCACCGCTCCGGGACAGAGCAATCAGCCCCAGCATTTT
CDR3aa: CATAPGQSNQPQHF

j_gene: TRBJ2-1
abundance: .
v_gene: TRBV29-1
d_gene: TRBD2
CDR3nt: TGCAGCGTTCTGGGACTAGCGCTCAATGAGCAGTTCTTC
CDR3aa: CSVLGLALNEQFF

j_gene: TRBJ1-1
abundance: .
v_gene: TRBV4-2
d_gene: TRBD1
CDR3nt: TGTGCCAGCAGCCCAAGTCAGGGGGCAGGCACTGAAGCTTTCTTT
CDR3aa: CASSPSQGAGTEAFF

j_gene: TRBJ2-3
abundance: .
v_gene: TRBV7-2
d_gene: .
CDR3nt: TGTGCCAGCAGCTTAGGGGGGGCGGAACAAAGGTCAGATACGCAGTATTTT
CDR3aa: CASSLGGAEQRSDTQYF

j_gene: TRBJ2-1
abundance: .
v_gene: TRBV28
d_gene: .
CDR3nt: TGTGCCAGCAGATCCCACTACGCCCCTGGAAACAATGAGCAGTTCTTC
CDR3aa: CASRSHYAPGNNEQFF

j_gene: TRBJ1-1
abundance: .
v_gene: TRBV6-6
d_gene: .
CDR3nt: TGTGCCAGCAACGCAGGGAGTGGAACTGAAGCTTTCTTT
CDR3aa: CASNAGSGTEAFF

j_gene: TRBJ1-2
abundance: .
v_gene: TRBV27
d_gene: TRBD1
CDR3nt: TGTGCCAGTTCTGCCGGGACAGGGTCTTACGGCTACACCTTC
CDR3aa: CASSAGTGSYGYTF

j_gene: TRBJ2-3
abundance: .
v_gene: TRBV13
d_gene: TRBD2
CDR3nt: TGTGCCAGCAGCCTGACTGGGGCGGGAGGGTTTACAGATACGCAGTATTTT
CDR3aa: CASSLTGAGGFTDTQYF

j_gene: TRBJ2-1
abundance: .
v_gene: TRBV5-6
d_gene: .
CDR3nt: TGTGCCAGCAGCTTGGCCCAGGGAGCCCTCGCATATGAGCAGTTCTTC
CDR3aa: CASSLAQGALAYEQFF

j_gene: TRBJ2-7
abundance: .
v_gene: TRBV19
d_gene: TRBD2
CDR3nt: TGTGCCAGTCCGCCCTTGGGCGGGAGTCCCTACGAGCAGTACTTC
CDR3aa: CASPPLGGSPYEQYF

j_gene: TRBJ1-4
abundance: .
v_gene: TRBV7-8
d_gene: TRBD1
CDR3nt: TGTGCCAGCAGCTCTGCACTGGGACAGGGCCCTGCAACTAATGAAAAACTGTTTTTT
CDR3aa: CASSSALGQGPATNEKLFF

j_gene: TRBJ2-1
abundance: .
v_gene: TRBV11-1
d_gene: TRBD2
CDR3nt: TGTGCCAGCAGCTTAGGCTTGGGCGGGAGGGTCTACAATGAGCAGTTCTTC
CDR3aa: CASSLGLGGRVYNEQFF

j_gene: TRBJ2-7
abundance: .
v_gene: TRBV5-1
d_gene: .
CDR3nt: TGCGCCAGCAGCTTGATAGGACACACCTACGAGCAGTACTTC
CDR3aa: CASSLIGHTYEQYF

j_gene: TRBJ2-1
abundance: .
v_gene: TRBV27
d_gene: TRBD1
CDR3nt: TGTGCCAGCAGTCCGCGGACAGGAGACTACAATGAGCAGTTCTTC
CDR3aa: CASSPRTGDYNEQFF

j_gene: TRBJ2-3
abundance: .
v_gene: TRBV18
d_gene: TRBD2
CDR3nt: TGTGCCAGCTCACCCCTACTGGGACTAGCGGGGCCAGATACGCAGTATTTT
CDR3aa: CASSPLLGLAGPDTQYF

j_gene: TRBJ2-1
abundance: .
v_gene: TRBV10-3
d_gene: .
CDR3nt: TGTGCCATCAGTGTTGAGCGGTTGTGGGATGAGCAGTTCTTC
CDR3aa: CAISVERLWDEQFF

j_gene: TRBJ1-5
abundance: .
v_gene: TRBV6-5
d_gene: .
CDR3nt: TGTGCCAGCAGCCCACTGAGGGGAAATCAGCCCCAGCATTTT
CDR3aa: CASSPLRGNQPQHF

j_gene: TRBJ2-2
abundance: .
v_gene: TRBV15
d_gene: TRBD1
CDR3nt: TGTGCCACCAGCAGACCATTAAAGGACAGGGGGAACGCCGGGGAGCTGTTTTTT
CDR3aa: CATSRPLKDRGNAGELFF

j_gene: TRBJ2-7
abundance: .
v_gene: TRBV4-1
d_gene: .
CDR3nt: TGCGCCAGCAGCCAAGATGCAGGGCAGGGTTGGTACGAGCAGTACTTC
CDR3aa: CASSQDAGQGWYEQYF

j_gene: TRBJ2-2
abundance: .
v_gene: TRBV18
d_gene: .
CDR3nt: TGTGCCAGCTCACCACCGACAAGGAACACCGGGGAGCTGTTTTTT
CDR3aa: CASSPPTRNTGELFF

j_gene: TRBJ2-7
abundance: .
v_gene: TRBV27
d_gene: TRBD1
CDR3nt: TGTGCCAGCAGTTTCTTGGGACAGGGCAGCTACGAGCAGTACTTC
CDR3aa: CASSFLGQGSYEQYF

j_gene: TRBJ1-1
abundance: .
v_gene: TRBV29-1
d_gene: TRBD1
CDR3nt: TGCAGCGTGCGACAGGGTCGGAACACTGAAGCTTTCTTT
CDR3aa: CSVRQGRNTEAFF

j_gene: TRBJ2-3
abundance: .
v_gene: TRBV28
d_gene: .
CDR3nt: TGTGCCAGCAGTTTAGAGGGACGGGCCACAGATACGCAGTATTTT
CDR3aa: CASSLEGRATDTQYF